This TCR beta chain was captured by sequencing in a study of beta chain features in type 1 diabetes. For the study at large: Cell yields, gender and age were comparable in patients and healthy donors.

Each sorted fraction was over 95% pure. This clone was observed a few times. Sequenced material consisted of expressed TCRB transcripts (all of the isolated RNA was reverse transcribed). This table comes from immunoSEQ multiplex PCR, and its TCRdb copy is limited to in-frame clones, with some not included. The table lists roughly 400,000 clones, about 15% of them singletons. The CDR3 contains 10 residues. Deletions cut 6 bases from V and 7 bases from J, with 6 bases between. CDR1 and CDR2 from the germline V gene are KGHSH and LQKENI. The chain joins TRBV18 to TRBJ1-1; unclear D gene. Sequenced: naive CD4+ T cells from blood. This clonotype was obtained from a woman between 18 and 29 years old in good health. CDR3: CASSDIEAFF. The CDR3 nucleotides are TGTGCCAGCTCCGACATTGAAGCTTTCTTT.